A single T cell receptor beta chain is shown here with its context. Its antigen is unidentified. CDR3 length: 16 residues. Germline V gene data show CDR1 as KGHSH and CDR2 as LQKENI. Trimming took 1 base from V and 3 from J, leaving 15 bases between them. The sample comes from a study of cytomegalovirus exposure and HLA in healthy donors. With 60 Vbeta and 13 Jbeta primers, the PCR was carried out. Profiling relied on immunoSEQ multiplex PCR, and the TCRdb table lists in-frame clones only, not all of them. The sample holds around 190,000 clones. Overall study findings and caveats: In a later analysis, an Asian-associated ancestry cluster reportedly showed fewer N-insertions than the roughly 700-donor mean. Accurate predictions that matched the HLA-A and HLA-B alleles of most subjects were reportedly made from TCR beta sequences.

J is TRBJ1-1 and V is TRBV18, with a possible D match to TRBD1 (6 bases). The specimen was PBMCs. This receptor was identified in a woman in her twenties or thirties in good health and CMV-seropositive. The CDR3 nucleotides read TGTGCCAGCTCACCACAAGACAGGATTTTGGACACTGAAGCTTTCTTT. It encodes CASSPQDRILDTEAFF. Supplemented by reference TRBV18 and TRBJ1-1, the full variable domain reads NAGVMQNPRHLVRRRGQEARLRCSPMKGHSHVYWYRQLPEEGLKFMVYLQKENIIDESGMPKERFSAEFPKEGPSILRIQQVVRGDSAAYFCASSPQDRILDTEAFFGQGTRLTVV.